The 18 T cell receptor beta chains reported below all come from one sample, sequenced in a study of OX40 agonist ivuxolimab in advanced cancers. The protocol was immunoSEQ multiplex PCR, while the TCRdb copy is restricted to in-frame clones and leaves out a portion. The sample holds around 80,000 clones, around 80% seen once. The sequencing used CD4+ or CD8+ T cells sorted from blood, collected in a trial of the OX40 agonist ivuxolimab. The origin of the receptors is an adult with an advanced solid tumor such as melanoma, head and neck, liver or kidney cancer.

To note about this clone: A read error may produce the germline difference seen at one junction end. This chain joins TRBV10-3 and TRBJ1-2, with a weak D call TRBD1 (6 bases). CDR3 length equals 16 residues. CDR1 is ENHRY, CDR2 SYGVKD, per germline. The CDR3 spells CAISEWGDTSNYGYTF. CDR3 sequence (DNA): TGTGCCATCAGCGAGTGGGGGGACACATCTAACTATGGCTACACCTTC.

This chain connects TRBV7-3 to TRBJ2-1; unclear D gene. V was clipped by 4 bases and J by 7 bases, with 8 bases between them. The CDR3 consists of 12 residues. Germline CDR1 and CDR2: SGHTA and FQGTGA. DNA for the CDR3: TGTGCCAGCAGCTCCCAAGAGAATGAGCAGTTCTTC. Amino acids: CASSSQENEQFF.

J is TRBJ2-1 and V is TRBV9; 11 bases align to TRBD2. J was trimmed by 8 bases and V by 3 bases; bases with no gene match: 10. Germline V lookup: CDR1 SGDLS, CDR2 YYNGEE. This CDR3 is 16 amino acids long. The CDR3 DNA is TGTGCCAGCAGCGAGGGGACTAGCGGAACTAAGGATGAGCAGTTCTTC. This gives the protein CASSEGTSGTKDEQFF.

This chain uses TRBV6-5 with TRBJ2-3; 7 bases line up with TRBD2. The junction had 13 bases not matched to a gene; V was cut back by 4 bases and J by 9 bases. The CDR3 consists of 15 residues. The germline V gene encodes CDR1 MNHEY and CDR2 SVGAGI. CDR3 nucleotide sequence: TGTGCCAGCAGTTTTAGGTCAGACGGGAGGAACACGCAGTATTTT. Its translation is CASSFRSDGRNTQYF.

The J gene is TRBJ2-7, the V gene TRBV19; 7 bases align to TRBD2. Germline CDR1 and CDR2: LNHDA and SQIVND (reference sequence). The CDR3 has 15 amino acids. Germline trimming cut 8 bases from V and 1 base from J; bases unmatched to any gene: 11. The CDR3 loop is CASSWTGGNSYEQYF. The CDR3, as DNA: TGTGCCAGTTCCTGGACCGGGGGGAATTCCTACGAGCAGTACTTC.

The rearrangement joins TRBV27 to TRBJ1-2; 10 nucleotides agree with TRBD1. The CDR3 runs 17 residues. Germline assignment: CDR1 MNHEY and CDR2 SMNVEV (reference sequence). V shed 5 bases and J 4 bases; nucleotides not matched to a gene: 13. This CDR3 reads CASSPLWTGGSSYGYTF. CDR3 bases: TGTGCCAGCAGTCCGCTCTGGACAGGGGGAAGTAGCTATGGCTACACCTTC.

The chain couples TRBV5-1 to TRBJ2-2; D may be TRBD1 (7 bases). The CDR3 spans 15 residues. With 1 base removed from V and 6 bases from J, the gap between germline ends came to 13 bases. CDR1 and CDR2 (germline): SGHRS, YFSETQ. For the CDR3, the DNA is TGCGCCAGCAGCTTGTGGCAGGGGGGCCCCGGGGAGCTGTTTTTT. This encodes CASSLWQGGPGELFF. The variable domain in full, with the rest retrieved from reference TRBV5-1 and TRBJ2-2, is KAGVTQTPRYLIKTRGQQVTLSCSPISGHRSVSWYQQTPGQGLQFLFEYFSETQRNKGNFPGRFSGRQFSNSRSEMNVSTLELGDSALYLCASSLWQGGPGELFFGEGSRLTVL.

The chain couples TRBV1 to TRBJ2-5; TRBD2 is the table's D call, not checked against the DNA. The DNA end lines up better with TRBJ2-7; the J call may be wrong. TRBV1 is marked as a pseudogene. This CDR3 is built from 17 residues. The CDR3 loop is CTSSQDRGSGKSYEQYF. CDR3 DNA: TGCACCAGCAGCCAAGATAGGGGTAGCGGGAAGAGCTACGAGCAGTACTTC.

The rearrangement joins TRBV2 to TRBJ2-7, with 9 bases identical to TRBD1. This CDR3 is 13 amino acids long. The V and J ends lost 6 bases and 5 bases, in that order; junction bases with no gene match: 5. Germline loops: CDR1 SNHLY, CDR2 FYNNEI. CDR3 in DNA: TGTGCCAGCAGGGTGGGACAGGGCAACGAGCAGTACTTC. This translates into CASRVGQGNEQYF.

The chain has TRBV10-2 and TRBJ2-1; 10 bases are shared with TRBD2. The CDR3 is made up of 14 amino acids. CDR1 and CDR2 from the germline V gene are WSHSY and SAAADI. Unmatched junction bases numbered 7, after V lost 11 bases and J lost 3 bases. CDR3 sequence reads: CAASGTSDYNEQFF. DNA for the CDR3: TGCGCCGCCTCCGGGACTAGCGACTACAATGAGCAGTTCTTC.

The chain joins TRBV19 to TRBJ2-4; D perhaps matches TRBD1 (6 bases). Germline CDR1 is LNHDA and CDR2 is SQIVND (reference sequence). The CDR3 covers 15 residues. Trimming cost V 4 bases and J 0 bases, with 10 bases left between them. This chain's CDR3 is CASSKDSLAKNIQYF. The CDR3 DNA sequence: TGTGCCAGTAGTAAGGACAGCCTAGCCAAAAACATTCAGTACTTC.

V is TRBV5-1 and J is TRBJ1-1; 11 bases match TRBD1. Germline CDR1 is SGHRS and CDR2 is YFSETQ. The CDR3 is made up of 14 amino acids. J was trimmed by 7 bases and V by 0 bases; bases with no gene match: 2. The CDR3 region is CASSLGTGGGEAFF. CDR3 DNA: TGCGCCAGCAGCTTGGGGACAGGGGGCGGTGAAGCTTTCTTT.

The CDR3 loop reads CASSQGPYEQYF. The CDR3 DNA sequence: TGTGCCAGCAGCCAGGGGCCCTACGAGCAGTACTTC. The chain links TRBV4-2 to TRBJ2-7; perhaps TRBD1 as D (5 bases). Looked up from germline, CDR1 is LGHNA and CDR2 is YNFKEQ. V dropped 3 bases and J dropped 2 bases, with 5 bases sitting between them. This CDR3 is built from 12 residues.

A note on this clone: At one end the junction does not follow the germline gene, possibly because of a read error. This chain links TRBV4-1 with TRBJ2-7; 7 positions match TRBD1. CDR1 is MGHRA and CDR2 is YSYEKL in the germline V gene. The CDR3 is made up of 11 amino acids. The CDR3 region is CASSSGQIAWF. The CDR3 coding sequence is TGCGCCAGCAGCTCGGGACAGATAGCCTGGTTC.

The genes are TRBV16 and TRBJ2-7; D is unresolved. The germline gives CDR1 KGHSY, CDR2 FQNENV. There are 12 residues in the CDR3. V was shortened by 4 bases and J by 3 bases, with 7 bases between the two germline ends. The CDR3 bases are TGTGCCAGCAGCCTCGCGAGCTACGAGCAGTACTTC. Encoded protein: CASSLASYEQYF.

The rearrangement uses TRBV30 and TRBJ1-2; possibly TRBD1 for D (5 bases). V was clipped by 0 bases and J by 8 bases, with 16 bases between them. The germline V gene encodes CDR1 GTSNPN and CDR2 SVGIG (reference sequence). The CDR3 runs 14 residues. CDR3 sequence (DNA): TGTGCCTGGAGTGTAGAGGGGCGTACGTGGGGCTACACCTTC. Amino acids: CAWSVEGRTWGYTF.

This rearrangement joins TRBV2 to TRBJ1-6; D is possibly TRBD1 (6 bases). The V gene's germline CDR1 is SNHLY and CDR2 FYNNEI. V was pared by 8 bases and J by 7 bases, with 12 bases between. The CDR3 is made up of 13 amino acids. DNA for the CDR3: TGTGCCAGCTCCAGGACAGTAAATTCACCCCTCCACTTT. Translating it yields CASSRTVNSPLHF.

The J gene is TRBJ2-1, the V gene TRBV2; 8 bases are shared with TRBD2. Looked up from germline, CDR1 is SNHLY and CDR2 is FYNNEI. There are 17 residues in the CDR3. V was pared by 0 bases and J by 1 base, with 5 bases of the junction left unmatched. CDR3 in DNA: TGTGCCAGCAGTGAAGCTCTAGCGGGCCTATCCTACAATGAGCAGTTCTTC. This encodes CASSEALAGLSYNEQFF.